Listed below are T cell receptor beta chains from one sample, sequenced in a study of blood T cell repertoires in COVID-19. The assay was immunoSEQ multiplex PCR, and TCRdb's table has in-frame clones only and misses some. Of 120,000 or so clones in the sample, around 70% were seen once. Sample: peripheral blood. The receptors originated from a man aged 55-75 years with acute or convalescent COVID-19. Both conserved end residues are part of each CDR3. Each record gives: CDR3 length, V gene, D gene, CDR3 protein. A D gene is named only where the DNA matches it firmly.

16	TRBV5-1	-	CASSRTSDRFTDTQYF
16	TRBV24-1	TRBD1	CATSDQKTGTRHTQYF
11	TRBV7-2	-	CASSGVGELFF
17	TRBV13	-	CASSLGRDPPGGYGYTF
19	TRBV9	TRBD2	CASSSGLAGAREAYNEQFF
14	TRBV2	TRBD2	CASRMTSTIGELFF
16	TRBV2	-	CASSEVFNRSPYGYTF
18	TRBV5-4	TRBD2	CASSKAAGVGPGANVLTF
12	TRBV11-3	TRBD1	CASSLDRDREIF
13	TRBV5-5	TRBD1	CASRAQGARGYTF
14	TRBV19	-	CASSLRASNYGYTF
15	TRBV6-5	TRBD1	CASTFPRGSYNEQFF
16	TRBV15	TRBD1	CATSRVTGGLGEKLFF
15	TRBV4-1	-	CASSQDSQGYYGYTF
17	TRBV7-2	TRBD1	CASSLARGTGVNQPQHF
13	TRBV6-5	-	CASSSLNTGELFF
15	TRBV6-6	TRBD1	CASRGAGQGLNGYTF
14	TRBV6-5	-	CASSYNTGSSEQFF
16	TRBV2	TRBD1	CASSGQGAVGAQPQHF
17	TRBV7-9	TRBD1	CASSPGTGVRHTGELFF
15	TRBV11-3	TRBD2	CASGRLARRTDTQYF
14	TRBV5-5	-	CASSLDSPDTEAFF
15	TRBV6-6	TRBD1	CASSPTQDRGTEAFF
16	TRBV7-8	-	CASSLSIMAGNTEAFF
13	TRBV29-1	TRBD1	CSVLGQGKETQYF
18	TRBV5-8	TRBD1	CASSPRRQGFVLLEKLFF
15	TRBV29-1	-	CSVEGGRSFVAGYTF
16	TRBV28	TRBD2	CASTETSGGVYNEQFF
13	TRBV10-2	TRBD1	CASNGQGNNEQFF
14	TRBV12-5	-	CASGLEGETGELFF
17	TRBV4-1	TRBD2	CASSQEQLAGGSDTQYF
14	TRBV5-1	-	CASGSGLNTGELFF
13	TRBV2	-	CARGLTNTGELFF
14	TRBV5-1	-	CASSLGAGNGGYTF
16	TRBV4-2	-	CASSQDPTQGSYGYTF
13	TRBV3-1/TRBV3-2	-	CASTLLYTGELFF
10	TRBV29-1	-	CSLERRGYTF
15	TRBV3-1/TRBV3-2	-	CASSQGLASYNEQFF
15	TRBV15	TRBD1	CATSRGGTGNTEAFF
17	TRBV19	TRBD1	CASSIWQGDLYNSPLHF
14	TRBV2	TRBD1	CASRKQGAGWGYTF
13	TRBV27	-	CASSLRRGRGYTF
12	TRBV29-1	-	CSVEEQSEKLFF
14	TRBV19	-	CASTAGLSNQPQHF
19	TRBV6-6	TRBD1	CASSPPGGQAEVGNQPQHF
14	TRBV6-5	-	CASSYLTGFNGYTF
15	TRBV6-5	TRBD1	CASRAQGQSNQPQHF
14	TRBV10-3	-	CAISSDSFRNGYTF
15	TRBV6-5	-	CASSYPGAPRNEQFF
17	TRBV5-1	TRBD2	CASSLPLASGSTDTQYF
14	TRBV5-4	TRBD1	CASSRRQGSYGYTF
16	TRBV5-6	TRBD2	CASSLELAGLTDTQYF
12	TRBV5-4	-	CASSLGLEDYTF
15	TRBV6-5	-	CASSYSTPGANVLTF
13	TRBV24-1	TRBD1	CATSDSDRDGYTF
15	TRBV7-9	-	CASSLFTGSTDTQYF
13	TRBV6-5	TRBD1	CASSHSGGVGAFF
15	TRBV11-2	-	CASSLDRKQGDGYTF